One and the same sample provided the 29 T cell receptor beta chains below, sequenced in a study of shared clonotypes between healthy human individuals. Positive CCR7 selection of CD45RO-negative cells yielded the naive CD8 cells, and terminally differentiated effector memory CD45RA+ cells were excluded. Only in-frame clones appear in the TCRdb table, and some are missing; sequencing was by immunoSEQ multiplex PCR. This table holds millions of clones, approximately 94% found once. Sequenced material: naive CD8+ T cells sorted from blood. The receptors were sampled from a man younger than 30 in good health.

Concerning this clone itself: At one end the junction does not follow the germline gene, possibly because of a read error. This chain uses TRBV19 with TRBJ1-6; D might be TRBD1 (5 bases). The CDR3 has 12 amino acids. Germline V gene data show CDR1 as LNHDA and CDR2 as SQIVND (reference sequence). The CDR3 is CASNIGDSPLHF. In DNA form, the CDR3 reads TGTGCCAGTAATATAGGGGATTCACCCCTCCACTTT. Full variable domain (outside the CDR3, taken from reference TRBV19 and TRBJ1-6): DGGITQSPKYLFRKEGQNVTLSCEQNLNHDAMYWYRQDPGQGLRLIYYSQIVNDFQKGDIAEGYSVSREKKESFPLTVTSAQKNPTAFYLCASNIGDSPLHFGNGTRLTVT.

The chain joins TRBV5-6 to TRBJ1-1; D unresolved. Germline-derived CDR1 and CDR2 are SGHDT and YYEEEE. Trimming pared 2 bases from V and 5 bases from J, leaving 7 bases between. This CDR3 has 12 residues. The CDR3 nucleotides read TGTGCCAGCAGCTTCTATCGGACTGAAGCTTTCTTT. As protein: CASSFYRTEAFF. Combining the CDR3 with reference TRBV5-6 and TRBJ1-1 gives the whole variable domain DAGVTQSPTHLIKTRGQQVTLRCSPKSGHDTVSWYQQALGQGPQFIFQYYEEEERQRGNFPDRFSGHQFPNYSSELNVNALLLGDSALYLCASSFYRTEAFFGQGTRLTVV.

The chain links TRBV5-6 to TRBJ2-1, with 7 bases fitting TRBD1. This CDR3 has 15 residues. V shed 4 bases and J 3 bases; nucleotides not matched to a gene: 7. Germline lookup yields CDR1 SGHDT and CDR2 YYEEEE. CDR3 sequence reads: CASSKTGNGYNEQFF. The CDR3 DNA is TGTGCCAGCAGCAAGACAGGGAACGGCTACAATGAGCAGTTCTTC.

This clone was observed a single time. The CDR3 bases are TGTGCCAGTAGTTCTACCACAGGAGCCTACGAGCAGTACTTC. Protein: CASSSTTGAYEQYF. The rearrangement joins TRBV19 to TRBJ2-7; TRBD1 is a possible D gene (5 bases). This CDR3 is built from 14 residues. Trimming pared 5 bases from V and 2 bases from J, leaving 13 bases between. The germline CDR1 and CDR2 sequences are LNHDA and SQIVND (reference sequence).

As DNA, the CDR3 is TGTGCCAGCAGTGAAGATCGGACAGGGGGCAAATACGAGCAGTACTTC. It is translated as CASSEDRTGGKYEQYF. This rearrangement joins TRBV6-1 to TRBJ2-7; 11 nucleotides line up with TRBD1. Germline V lookup: CDR1 MNHNS, CDR2 SASEGT. The length of the CDR3 is 16 residues. J lost 4 bases, V lost 1 base, and 6 bases had no gene match.

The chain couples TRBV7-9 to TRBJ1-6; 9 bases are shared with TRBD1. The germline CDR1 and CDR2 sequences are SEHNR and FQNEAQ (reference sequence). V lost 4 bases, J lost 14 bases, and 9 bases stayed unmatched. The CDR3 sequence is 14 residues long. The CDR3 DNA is TGTGCCAGCAGCTCGGGACAGGGAGAGGCGGCCCTCCACTTT. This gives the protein CASSSGQGEAALHF.

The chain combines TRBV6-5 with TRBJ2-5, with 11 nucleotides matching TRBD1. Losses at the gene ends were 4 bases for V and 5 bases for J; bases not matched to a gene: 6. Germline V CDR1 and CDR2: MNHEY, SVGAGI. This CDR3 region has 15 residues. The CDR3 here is CASSFGQGATETQYF. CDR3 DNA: TGTGCCAGCAGTTTCGGACAGGGGGCTACTGAGACCCAGTACTTC.

CDR3 loop: CASSLAPDGSYEQYF. CDR3 sequence (DNA): TGCGCCAGCAGCTTGGCCCCGGACGGTTCCTACGAGCAGTACTTC. V gene TRBV5-1 combines with J gene TRBJ2-7, with D uncertain. Germline assignment: CDR1 SGHRS and CDR2 YFSETQ. This CDR3 spans 15 amino acids. V lost 0 bases and J lost 1, with 11 bases in between.

The CDR3 is CAISQHPDVSPNEQFF. The CDR3, as DNA: TGTGCCATCAGCCAACATCCCGACGTGTCCCCCAATGAGCAGTTCTTC. The genes are TRBV10-3 and TRBJ2-1, with no clear D. The CDR3 is 16 amino acids. Germline loops: CDR1 ENHRY, CDR2 SYGVKD. The ends were cut back, 6 bases at V and 6 bases at J, with 21 bases in the middle.

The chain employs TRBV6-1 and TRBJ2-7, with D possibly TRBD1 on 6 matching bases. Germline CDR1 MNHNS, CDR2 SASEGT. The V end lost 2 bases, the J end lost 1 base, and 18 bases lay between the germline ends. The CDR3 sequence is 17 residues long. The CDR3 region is CASSESSPGVISYEQYF. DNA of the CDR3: TGTGCCAGCAGTGAATCATCTCCAGGGGTTATTTCCTACGAGCAGTACTTC.

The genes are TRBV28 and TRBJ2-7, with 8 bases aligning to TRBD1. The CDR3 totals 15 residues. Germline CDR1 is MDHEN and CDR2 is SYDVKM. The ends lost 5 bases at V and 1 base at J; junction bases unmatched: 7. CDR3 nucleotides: TGTGCCAGCAGTCCGCGGGACAGGTGGTCCTACGAGCAGTACTTC. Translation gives CASSPRDRWSYEQYF.

Here the CDR3 reads CASSPSWGYGTEAFF. CDR3 coding DNA: TGCGCCAGCAGCCCATCGTGGGGGTACGGGACTGAAGCTTTCTTT. This chain connects TRBV4-3 to TRBJ1-1; maybe TRBD1 (5 bases). CDR3 length: 15 amino acids. In germline, CDR1 is LGHNA, CDR2 YSLEER. V gave up 4 bases and J gave up 5 bases, with 17 bases separating them.

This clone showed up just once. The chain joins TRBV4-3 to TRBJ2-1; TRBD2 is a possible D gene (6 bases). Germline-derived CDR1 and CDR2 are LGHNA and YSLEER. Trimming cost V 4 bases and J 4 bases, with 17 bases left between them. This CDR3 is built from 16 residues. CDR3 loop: CASSPFTSGSYNEQFF. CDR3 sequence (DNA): TGCGCCAGCAGCCCTTTTACGAGCGGGTCTTACAATGAGCAGTTCTTC.

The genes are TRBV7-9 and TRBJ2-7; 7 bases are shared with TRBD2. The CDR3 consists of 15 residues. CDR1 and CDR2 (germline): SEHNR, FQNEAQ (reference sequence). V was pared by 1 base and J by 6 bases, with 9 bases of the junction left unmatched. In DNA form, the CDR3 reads TGTGCCAGCAGCTTAGGAGGACTAGGGCTAATCGAGCAGTACTTC. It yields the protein CASSLGGLGLIEQYF.

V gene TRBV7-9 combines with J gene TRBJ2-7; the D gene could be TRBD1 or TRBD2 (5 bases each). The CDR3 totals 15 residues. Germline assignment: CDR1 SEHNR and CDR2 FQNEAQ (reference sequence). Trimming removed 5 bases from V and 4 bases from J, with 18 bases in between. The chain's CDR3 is CASSPTGTSVYEQYF. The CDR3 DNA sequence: TGTGCCAGCAGCCCGACCGGGACGTCTGTGTACGAGCAGTACTTC.

The CDR3 spells CASSSLIGGPTVGHGYTF. The CDR3, as DNA: TGTGCCAGCAGCTCCCTTATCGGAGGCCCCACAGTTGGACATGGCTACACCTTC. The chain links TRBV5-5 to TRBJ1-2; D is undetermined. Germline loops: CDR1 SGHKS, CDR2 YYEKEE (reference sequence). The CDR3 runs 18 residues. V was cut by 3 bases and J by 6 bases, with 27 bases left in between.

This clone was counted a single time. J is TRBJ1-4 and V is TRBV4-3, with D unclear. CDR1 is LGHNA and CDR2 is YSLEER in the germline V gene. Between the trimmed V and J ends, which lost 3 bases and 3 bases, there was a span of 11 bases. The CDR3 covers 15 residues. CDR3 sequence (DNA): TGCGCCAGCAGCCAGGAAGGTGGGCCTAATGAAAAACTGTTTTTT. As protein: CASSQEGGPNEKLFF.

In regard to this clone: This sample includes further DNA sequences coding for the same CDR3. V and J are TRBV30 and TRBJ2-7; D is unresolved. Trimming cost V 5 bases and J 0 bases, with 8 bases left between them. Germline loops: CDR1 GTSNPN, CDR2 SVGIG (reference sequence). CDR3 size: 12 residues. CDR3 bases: TGTGCCTGGGGAGACAACTCCTACGAGCAGTACTTC. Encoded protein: CAWGDNSYEQYF. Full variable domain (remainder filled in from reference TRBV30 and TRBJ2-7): SQTIHQWPATLVQPVGSPLSLECTVEGTSNPNLYWYRQAAGRGLQLLFYSVGIGQISSEVPQNLSASRPQDRQFILSSKKLLLSDSGFYLCAWGDNSYEQYFGPGTRLTVT.

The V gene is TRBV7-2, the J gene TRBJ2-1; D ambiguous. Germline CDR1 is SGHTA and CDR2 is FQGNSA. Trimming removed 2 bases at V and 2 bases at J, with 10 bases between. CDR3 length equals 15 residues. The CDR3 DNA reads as TGTGCCAGCAGCTTATCCGGGTCCCCCTACAATGAGCAGTTCTTC. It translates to CASSLSGSPYNEQFF.

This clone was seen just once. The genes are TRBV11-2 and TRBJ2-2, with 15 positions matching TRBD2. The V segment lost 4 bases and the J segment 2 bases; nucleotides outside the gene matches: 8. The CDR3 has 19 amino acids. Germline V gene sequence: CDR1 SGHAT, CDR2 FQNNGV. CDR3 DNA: TGTGCCAGCAGCTGGGAGCCGGGACTAGCGGGGGGAAACACCGGGGAGCTGTTTTTT. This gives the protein CASSWEPGLAGGNTGELFF.

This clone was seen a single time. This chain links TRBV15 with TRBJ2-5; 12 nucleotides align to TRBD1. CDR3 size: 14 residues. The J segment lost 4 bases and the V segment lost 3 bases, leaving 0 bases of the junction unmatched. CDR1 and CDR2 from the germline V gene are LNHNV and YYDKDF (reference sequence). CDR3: CATSRGQGAETQYF. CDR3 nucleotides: TGTGCCACCAGCAGGGGACAGGGGGCAGAGACCCAGTACTTC.

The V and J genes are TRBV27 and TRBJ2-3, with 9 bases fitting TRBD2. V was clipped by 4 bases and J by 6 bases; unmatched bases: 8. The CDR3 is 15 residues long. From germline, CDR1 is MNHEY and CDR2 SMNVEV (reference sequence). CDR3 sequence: CASSWLRGGRDTQYF. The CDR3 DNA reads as TGTGCCAGCAGTTGGCTGCGGGGGGGGCGGGATACGCAGTATTTT.

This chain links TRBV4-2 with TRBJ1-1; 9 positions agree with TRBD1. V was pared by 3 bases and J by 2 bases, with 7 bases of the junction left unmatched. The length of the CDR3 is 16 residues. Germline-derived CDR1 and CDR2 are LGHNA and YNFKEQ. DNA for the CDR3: TGTGCCAGCAGCCAGGACCCACAGGGGGCAAACACTGAAGCTTTCTTT. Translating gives CASSQDPQGANTEAFF.

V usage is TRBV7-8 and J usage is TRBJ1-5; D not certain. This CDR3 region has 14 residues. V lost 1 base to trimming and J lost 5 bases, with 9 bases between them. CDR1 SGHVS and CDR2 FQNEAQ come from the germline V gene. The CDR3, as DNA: TGTGCCAGCAGCTTAGACCCCTCCCATCAGCCCCAGCATTTT. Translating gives CASSLDPSHQPQHF.

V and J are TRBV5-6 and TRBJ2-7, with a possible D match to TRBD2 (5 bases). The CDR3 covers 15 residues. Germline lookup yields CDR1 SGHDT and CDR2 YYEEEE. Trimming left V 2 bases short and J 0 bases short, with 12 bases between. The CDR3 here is CASSFGWESSYEQYF. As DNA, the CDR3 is TGTGCCAGCAGCTTTGGATGGGAGAGCTCCTACGAGCAGTACTTC.

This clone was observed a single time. The CDR3 protein is CASSVLTGTGNTIYF. DNA for the CDR3: TGTGCCAGCAGTGTTCTGACAGGGACCGGAAACACCATATATTTT. The rearrangement joins TRBV6-1 to TRBJ1-3; TRBD1 agrees at 7 bases. This CDR3 is built from 15 residues. V dropped 4 bases and J dropped 4; count of bases not matched to a gene: 7. Looked up from germline, CDR1 is MNHNS and CDR2 is SASEGT.

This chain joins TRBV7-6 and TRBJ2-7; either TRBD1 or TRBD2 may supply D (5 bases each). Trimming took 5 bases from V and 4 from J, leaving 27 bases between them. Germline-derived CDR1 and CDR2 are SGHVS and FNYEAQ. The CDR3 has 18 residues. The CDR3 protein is CASSPYPGEHDQGYEQYF. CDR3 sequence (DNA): TGTGCCAGCAGCCCATACCCCGGGGAACATGACCAGGGATACGAGCAGTACTTC.

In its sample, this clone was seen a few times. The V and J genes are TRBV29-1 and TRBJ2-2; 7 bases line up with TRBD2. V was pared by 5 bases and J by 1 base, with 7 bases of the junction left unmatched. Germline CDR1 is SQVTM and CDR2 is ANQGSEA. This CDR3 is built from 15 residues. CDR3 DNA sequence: TGCAGCGTTTCCCTGGCGGGAGAGAACACCGGGGAGCTGTTTTTT. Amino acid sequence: CSVSLAGENTGELFF.

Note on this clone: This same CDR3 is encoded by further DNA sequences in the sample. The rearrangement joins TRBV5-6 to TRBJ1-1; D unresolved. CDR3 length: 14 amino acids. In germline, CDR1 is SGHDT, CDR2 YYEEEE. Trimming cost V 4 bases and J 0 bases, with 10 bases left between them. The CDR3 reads CASSLSTVNTEAFF. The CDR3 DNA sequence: TGTGCCAGCAGCCTGAGTACCGTGAACACTGAAGCTTTCTTT.